A selection of T cell receptor beta chains follows, all from one sample in a study of blood T cells in healthy people across ages. TCRdb passed the 5' RACE reads through MiXCR, listing each CDR3 protein once. The sample carries around 1,500,000 distinct CDR3 sequences, roughly 40% recorded once. Sequences were obtained from blood. These receptors came from a woman under 30 in good health. Both conserved end residues are part of each CDR3. The D gene is left open where the match is weak. Size values are once, few and many counts, or a class for expanded clones, and some rows have none.

size: -
J: TRBJ2-1
V: TRBV10-3
D: TRBD2
CDR3: CAISEGAGVSGEQFF
DNA: TGTGCCATCAGTGAGGGAGCGGGAGTTTCGGGTGAGCAGTTCTTC

size: -
J: TRBJ1-1
V: TRBV20-1
D: -
CDR3: CSARSGQYRNTEAFF
DNA: TGCAGTGCTAGGTCTGGGCAATACAGGAACACTGAAGCTTTCTTT

size: many
J: TRBJ2-7
V: TRBV27
D: -
CDR3: CASKVPSSYEQYF
DNA: TGTGCCAGCAAGGTGCCTAGCTCCTACGAGCAGTACTTC

size: few
J: TRBJ1-6
V: TRBV4-1
D: TRBD1
CDR3: CASRPGQASSYNSPLHF
DNA: TGCGCCAGCAGGCCCGGACAGGCGAGCTCCTATAATTCACCCCTCCACTTT

size: few
J: TRBJ2-1
V: TRBV7-2
D: -
CDR3: CASSSPPGVGRVPSYNEQFF
DNA: TGTGCCAGCAGCTCCCCCCCGGGGGTGGGGCGGGTTCCGTCCTACAATGAGCAGTTCTTC

size: -
J: TRBJ1-1
V: TRBV10-3
D: -
CDR3: CAISERGVNTKAFF
DNA: TGTGCCATCAGTGAGCGGGGAGTGAACACTAAAGCTTTCTTT

size: -
J: TRBJ2-5
V: TRBV12-3/TRBV12-4
D: -
CDR3: CASSPQDNEQYF
DNA: TGTGCCAGCAGCCCCCAAGACAATGAGCAGTACTTC

size: -
J: TRBJ2-5
V: TRBV4-2
D: -
CDR3: CASSQDFPSRETQYF
DNA: TGTGCCAGCAGCCAAGATTTTCCTAGTCGGGAGACCCAGTACTTC

size: -
J: TRBJ2-4
V: TRBV18
D: TRBD2
CDR3: CAGSPGLANGEQYF
DNA: TGTGCCGGCTCACCGGGACTAGCGAACGGAGAGCAGTACTTC

size: few
J: TRBJ2-3
V: TRBV4-1
D: TRBD2
CDR3: CASSPKAAGLTDTQYF
DNA: TGCGCCAGCAGCCCAAAGGCAGCGGGGCTCACAGATACGCAGTATTTT

size: -
J: TRBJ1-2
V: TRBV6-1
D: -
CDR3: CASSDDGRYGYTF
DNA: TGTGCCAGCAGTGATGACGGGAGATATGGCTACACCTTC

size: -
J: TRBJ1-5
V: TRBV4-1
D: -
CDR3: CASSQARTGNQPQHF
DNA: TGCGCCAGCAGCCAAGCTAGGACAGGCAATCAGCCCCAGCATTTT

size: -
J: TRBJ2-3
V: TRBV7-9
D: -
CDR3: CASVGTNLPDTQYF
DNA: TGTGCCAGCGTCGGAACTAATCTCCCAGATACGCAGTATTTT

size: -
J: TRBJ2-1
V: TRBV4-2
D: -
CDR3: CASSQDRLDEQFF
DNA: TGTGCCAGCAGCCAAGATCGCCTGGATGAGCAGTTCTTC

size: -
J: TRBJ2-7
V: TRBV13
D: -
CDR3: CASSLFTMGGYEQYF
DNA: TGTGCCAGCAGCTTATTCACGATGGGCGGATACGAGCAGTACTTC

size: -
J: TRBJ2-2
V: TRBV6-1
D: -
CDR3: CATRSGSGELFF
DNA: TGTGCCACCAGGAGCGGGTCCGGGGAGCTGTTTTTT

size: -
J: TRBJ1-1
V: TRBV28
D: -
CDR3: CASSSLPSRAFF
DNA: TGTGCCAGCAGCTCTCTCCCGTCCAGGGCTTTCTTT

size: many
J: TRBJ2-5
V: TRBV29-1
D: TRBD1
CDR3: CSVDGQGAVEETQYF
DNA: TGCAGCGTTGATGGGCAGGGGGCCGTAGAAGAGACCCAGTACTTC

size: -
J: TRBJ2-5
V: TRBV6-1
D: TRBD1
CDR3: CATGQGMSVQETQYF
DNA: TGTGCCACAGGACAGGGCATGTCGGTCCAAGAGACCCAGTACTTC

size: -
J: TRBJ2-7
V: TRBV6-1
D: -
CDR3: CASSTFALSYEQYF
DNA: TGTGCCAGCAGCACCTTCGCCCTTTCCTACGAGCAGTACTTC

size: -
J: TRBJ1-6
V: TRBV6-2/TRBV6-3
D: -
CDR3: CASSYSPGPILYNSPLHF
DNA: TGTGCCAGCAGTTACTCACCGGGCCCCATCCTCTATAATTCACCCCTCCACTTT

size: once
J: TRBJ1-3
V: TRBV29-1
D: -
CDR3: CSVGSPGDTIYF
DNA: TGCAGCGTGGGGTCTCCTGGGGACACCATATATTTT

size: few
J: TRBJ1-2
V: TRBV20-1
D: TRBD1
CDR3: CSAGRTGKGYTF
DNA: TGCAGTGCTGGCAGGACAGGGAAAGGCTACACCTTC

size: -
J: TRBJ2-6
V: TRBV7-3
D: TRBD2
CDR3: CASSSTSGGISGANVLTF
DNA: TGTGCCAGCAGCTCGACTAGCGGGGGAATCTCTGGGGCCAACGTCCTGACTTTC

size: -
J: TRBJ2-2
V: TRBV11-2
D: TRBD2
CDR3: CASSSTSGAAGLFF
DNA: TGTGCCAGCAGCTCGACTAGCGGTGCCGCGGGGCTGTTTTTT

size: -
J: TRBJ2-7
V: TRBV5-6
D: -
CDR3: CASSPNPKTHEQYF
DNA: TGTGCCAGCAGCCCAAACCCGAAGACCCACGAGCAGTACTTC

size: few
J: TRBJ2-7
V: TRBV18
D: TRBD2
CDR3: CASSRPGLAVYEQYF
DNA: TGTGCCAGCTCGCGCCCGGGACTAGCTGTGTACGAGCAGTACTTC

size: once
J: TRBJ1-6
V: TRBV3-1
D: TRBD1
CDR3: CASSQDKGTGSNSPLHF
DNA: TGTGCCAGCAGCCAAGATAAGGGGACAGGGAGTAATTCACCCCTCCACTTT

size: -
J: TRBJ1-5
V: TRBV27
D: TRBD1
CDR3: CASSNGPRRGGQPQHF
DNA: TGTGCCAGCAGTAACGGGCCCCGCAGAGGGGGCCAGCCCCAGCATTTT

size: -
J: TRBJ2-6
V: TRBV2
D: TRBD2
CDR3: CASGWTSSNSGANVLTF
DNA: TGTGCCAGCGGATGGACTAGCTCAAACTCTGGGGCCAACGTCCTGACTTTC

size: -
J: TRBJ2-1
V: TRBV7-2
D: -
CDR3: CASSLGRKPYNEQFF
DNA: TGTGCCAGCAGCTTAGGGAGAAAACCCTACAATGAGCAGTTCTTC

size: -
J: TRBJ2-2
V: TRBV7-8
D: -
CDR3: CASSLVDGINTGELFF
DNA: TGTGCCAGCAGCTTAGTGGACGGCATTAACACCGGGGAGCTGTTTTTT

size: once
J: TRBJ1-5
V: TRBV15
D: -
CDR3: CATSPGWARRRQPQHF
DNA: TGTGCCACCAGCCCAGGGTGGGCCAGGAGACGTCAGCCCCAGCATTTT

size: -
J: TRBJ1-1
V: TRBV5-5
D: -
CDR3: CASSPGTINTEAFF
DNA: TGTGCCAGCAGCCCCGGGACCATAAACACTGAAGCTTTCTTT

size: few
J: TRBJ2-4
V: TRBV7-9
D: -
CDR3: CASSLGLSIQYF
DNA: TGTGCCAGCAGCTTAGGGTTGAGCATTCAGTACTTC

size: few
J: TRBJ1-1
V: TRBV12-3/TRBV12-4
D: -
CDR3: CASSLRTVRNTEAFF
DNA: TGTGCCAGCAGTCTAAGGACAGTCCGGAACACTGAAGCTTTCTTT

size: -
J: TRBJ2-1
V: TRBV27
D: TRBD2
CDR3: CASSLEVGLAYNEQFF
DNA: TGTGCCAGCAGTTTAGAGGTGGGACTAGCGTACAATGAGCAGTTCTTC

size: -
J: TRBJ2-3
V: TRBV28
D: -
CDR3: CASSFGQVQDTQYF
DNA: TGTGCCAGCAGTTTCGGGCAGGTCCAGGATACGCAGTATTTT

size: -
J: TRBJ2-5
V: TRBV18
D: -
CDR3: CASSPTAKETQYF
DNA: TGTGCCAGCTCACCAACTGCCAAAGAGACCCAGTACTTC

size: -
J: TRBJ2-1
V: TRBV7-9
D: TRBD2
CDR3: CASDPGTSGNEQFF
DNA: TGTGCCAGCGACCCCGGGACTAGTGGGAATGAGCAGTTCTTC

size: few
J: TRBJ2-3
V: TRBV3-1
D: -
CDR3: CASSQWGSGGSTDTQYF
DNA: TGTGCCAGCAGCCAATGGGGATCCGGAGGCAGCACAGATACGCAGTATTTT